This T cell receptor (beta chain) originates from a study of shared clonotypes between healthy human individuals (TCRdb year 2020). Context from the whole study: Three men and two women, aged 18 to 49 years, made up the cohort. Libraries were prepared and TCR repertoires were sequenced by different laboratories using diverse techniques, in order to increase sequencing depth and limit assay-specific biases. For each donor, three plates each were used for CD4 naive and CD4 memory, two plates were used for CD8 naive, and one plate was used for CD8 memory. To estimate repertoire size and how much clonotype sharing occurs between individuals, the study deeply sequenced the blood TCR repertoires of five or six healthy adults. Each donor's leukapheresis produced roughly between about 0.9 and 9.5 billion PBMCs.

The donors were healthy, HIV-negative adults who had no recently reported acute infections or vaccinations. All donors were Caucasian adults living in Nashville, Tennessee, USA. CD4+ T cells were enriched by magnetic negative selection; naive cells were then positively selected on CD45RA, and the negative fraction formed the memory subset. After blood collection by leukapheresis, PBMCs were isolated using Ficoll-Histopaque density gradient centrifugation and then cryopreserved in the vapor phase of liquid nitrogen. Analytical flow cytometry was used to check the purity and quantity of each magnetically sorted T cell population. Genomic DNA was isolated from every sorted fraction and measured by UV absorbance on a Nanodrop 2000c. General study outcomes and caveats: Pairwise subsampling indicated that sequencing depth was expected to affect the degree of clonotype sharing among donors. Naive subsets generally had larger estimated clonotype richness than memory subsets. Sampling was restricted to blood, and TCR repertoires in tissue are likely to differ from TCR repertoires in blood. Around 5% of naive CD4, approximately 3.7% of naive CD8, around 2.3% of memory CD4, and over 0.35% of memory CD8 clonotypes were shared across a handful of donors. Even with the large sequencing depth, rarefaction of the sorted-subset datasets indicated that sequencing was incomplete. Compared with non-shared clonotypes, clonotypes shared by all four sorted-subset donors had higher generation probabilities. Because the study included a small number of donors, the genetic and exposure-history diversity represented was limited.

To note about this clone: Which antigen it targets is not known. No base qualities exist here, and no much larger clone lies one base off it.

Using the deep immunoSEQ assay, TCR CDR3 regions were amplified from genomic DNA by multiplex PCR. For each cell subset, the extracted genomic DNA was distributed evenly across all wells of several immunoSEQ 96-well plates, and each plate served as one replicate. Each replicate PCR for sorted subsets received about 200 ng genomic DNA, equal to tens of thousands of T cell genomes. Purified libraries were quantified with a Qubit 3.0 fluorometer, sized on a Bioanalyzer 2100, and re-quantified with the KAPA Library Quantification kit. Every immunoSEQ 96-well plate was sequenced on a dedicated single-read 150-cycle Illumina NextSeq 550 flow cell. On the study's bioinformatics: Because the immunoSEQ output held only junctional sequences and lacked quality scores, the filtering could not match the filtering applied to full-length reads. Sequences were annotated with PyIR, a Python wrapper for IgBLAST v1.9, using IMGT germline references to assign V/J genes and CDR3. Reads with weak V/J assignments (E-value above 1e-6), missing CDR3, stop codons, out-of-frame junctions, or ambiguous translated residues were removed. V3J clonotypes were defined as sequences sharing the same inferred V gene, J gene, and CDR3 amino acid sequence. Percentage overlap between repertoires was calculated by dividing the number of shared unique clonotypes by the size of the smaller repertoire. RTK rarefaction, the Chao1 estimator, and Recon v2.1 estimates of unobserved clonotypes were used to assess repertoire richness. OLGA was used to compute generation probabilities for all TCRbeta clonotypes that the gDNA method yielded from a handful of donors. TCRdb stores this immuneACCESS table with in-frame sequences only. Part of the clones is absent; in the studies checked, under half of the shortfall reflects unresolved V genes, and no reason is known for the rest. V, J and clone size derive from that table, while D and trimming were established from the DNA sequence. The sample has 950,000 to 1,200,000 clones on record, roughly 80% of them singletons. The ten largest clones represent 0.89% of the sample.

CDR1 and CDR2, looked up from the germline V gene, are MRHNA and SNTAGT. V gives up 0 bases and J gives up 1 base, and the segment between their germline ends measures 16 bases. Inclusive of the bounding cysteine and phenylalanine, the CDR3 is 18 residues long. Only the CDR3 DNA is retained, 54 bases long and in frame from the first base. The chain is made from TRBV6-4 and TRBJ1-5, with the D gene not clear enough to name. Material: memory CD4+ T cells from PBMCs. The meaning of the sample's cell subset or site label: CD45RA-negative fraction. The receptor's source is a man in his late teens or twenties in good health. Some clones in this sample may be carry-over from other donors' samples. In nucleotide form, the sequence is TGTGCCAGCAGTGACTCCTACCATTCTCAAGACAGCAATCAGCCCCAGCATTTT. This is translated as CASSDSYHSQDSNQPQHF.